The following is a TCR beta chain sequence with its context. Only one count was recorded for this clonotype. It has no known antigen specificity. Per-nucleotide qualities are absent, and no much larger clonotype sits a single base away. Support from one read is weak. Graves' hyperthyroidism was defined as stable when no progression to ophthalmopathy occurred over 18 months of follow-up. Hyperthyroidism patients were newly diagnosed, had a disease duration of under 2 months, and were aged 18 to 65 years. Patients with uncontrolled infections, other autoimmune diseases, pregnancy or lactation were excluded. Diagnoses were based on clinical symptoms, serum thyroxine and TRAb, thyroid ultrasound and orbital computed tomography. PBMCs were isolated from about 9.2 ml of fresh peripheral blood by Ficoll-Paque density gradient centrifugation. Total RNA was extracted using Trizol reagent, and RNA quality was assessed on an Agilent 2100 Bioanalyzer.

TCR beta CDR3 regions were amplified from RNA transcripts. The first round of RT-PCR for the TCR CDR3 was performed with the HTBI primer set and the Qiagen OneStep RT-PCR kit. Libraries were constructed in a second round of multiplex PCR, after which size selection and purification were performed. Paired-end sequencing of the libraries was performed with 100 bp reads on an Illumina HiSeq2000. The authors' analysis ran thus. SOAPnuke was used to process the raw data, throwing out any read that contained adapters or uncalled bases, had a mean Phred below 15, or lacked an exact constant-primer or identifier match. High-quality paired reads were merged using COPE v1.2.5, and each unique nucleotide sequence was defined as a clonotype. Clonotypes were aligned to IMGT TRBV, TRBD and TRBJ reference segments using MiTCR v1.1. The analysis included only V-J combinations with a frequency above 0.0001, which together covered 99% to 99.2% of the repertoires. A TCS score was defined as the ratio between F50 (clonal expansion) and ExV (chaos), using BLOSUM62-based TCRdist between CDR3 peptides within each V-J. Welch's t-statistics and random forest reduced roughly 500 V-J features to around 14, which were used in a naive Bayes classifier (R e1071). TCRdb applied fastp at Q25 and MiXCR to the public reads, then kept only in-frame beta chains. When rows share a CDR3 protein, they turn into one entry using the most common DNA and genes. V and J calls and clone size were set by TCRdb, not the authors. The sample table records over 650,000 distinct CDR3 sequences; about a sixth of these occur just once. The top ten constitute about 8.4% of the sample.

CDR1 is given as PRHDT and CDR2 as FYEKMQ, both from the germline V gene (reference sequence). Inclusive of the bounding cysteine and phenylalanine, the CDR3 is 12 residues long. The only DNA kept is the CDR3, 36 bases in frame from the first base. The V end loses 5 bases and the J end loses 7 bases, and a stretch of 8 bases separates them. The sample is drawn from a study of T cells in Graves' hyperthyroidism and ophthalmopathy (dated by TCRdb to the late 2010s). Regarding the research as a whole: Peripheral blood samples were taken at initial diagnosis, before any treatment was given. After blood sampling, hyperthyroidism patients were treated with methimazole at a starting dose of 30 mg daily, and ophthalmopathy patients were treated with high-dose intravenous methylprednisolone. TCR V-J signatures able to tell the groups apart were searched for in a discovery cohort of approximately 95 patients, of whom over 40 had Graves' ophthalmopathy and about 60 had stable Graves' hyperthyroidism. In more than 5 Graves' hyperthyroidism patients, the study also compared T-cell repertoires from thyroid tissue with T-cell repertoires from blood. The paper describes TCR Vbeta CDR3 sequencing of 140 or so peripheral blood samples, made up of approximately 40 ophthalmopathy patients, approximately 76 hyperthyroidism patients and 17 progressor patients. Whether ophthalmopathy could be predicted prospectively was tested in an independent validation cohort made up of fewer than 20 hyperthyroidism patients plus 17 patients who later progressed to ophthalmopathy. For training and testing, the 100 patients in the discovery cohort were randomly divided in a 7:3 ratio. General conclusions and limits of the study: No statistical method was used to set the sample size in advance, and investigators knew the group allocation. In validation, progression to ophthalmopathy was predicted by the model with roughly 71% sensitivity and under 85% specificity, a median of 6.5 months before onset. Ophthalmopathy was separated from stable hyperthyroidism by a 13 V-J signature model, with around 88% sensitivity and about 81% specificity obtained in cross-validation and 80%/75% obtained in testing. Most expanded thyroid clonotypes (frequency above 0.001) were also detected in blood, a finding suggesting that blood repertoires may reflect thyroid immune responses.

The rearranged chain carries TRBV13 and TRBJ2-2, with no reliable assignment of the D segment. This TCR was recovered from a young man with Graves' hyperthyroidism. The material sequenced was blood. The DNA sequence is given as TGTGCCAGCAGCCCTACGAACGGGGAGCTGTTTTTT. It codes for CASSPTNGELFF.